The 30 T cell receptor beta chains given below trace back to one sample, sequenced in a study of blood T cells in healthy people across ages. Next came a second PCR, run for about 6 to 11 cycles, which used a sample-barcoded 5' primer along with a J-beta primer mix. Each CDR3 protein gets one entry after TCRdb re-called the 5' RACE reads with MiXCR. The sample includes hundreds of thousands of distinct CDR3 sequences, 32% of them seen just once. Sequencing was performed on blood. These receptors all come from a woman older than 75 in good health.

Of note for this clonotype: Its ends do not fully match the called genes, so a read error is possible. The chain is built from TRBV10-3 and TRBJ2-1; TRBD2 agrees at 7 bases. CDR3 length: 14 amino acids. Germline CDR1 ENHRY, CDR2 SYGVKD. The DNA for the CDR3 is TGTGCCACCATAGCGGGCGGCTCCTACAATGGGCAGTTCTTC. It yields the protein CATIAGGSYNGQFF.

This clonotype was recorded a few times. The chain recombines TRBV6-6 with TRBJ2-5; D possibly corresponds to TRBD2 (6 bases). The V gene's germline CDR1 is MNHNY and CDR2 SVGAGI (reference sequence). This CDR3 comprises 15 residues. Between the trimmed V and J ends, which lost 0 bases and 11 bases, there was a span of 19 bases. The DNA for the CDR3 is TGTGCCAGCAGTTACTCGGGCGGGGCAACCAATGAGCAGTACTTC. Amino acid sequence: CASSYSGGATNEQYF.

Comment on this clonotype: This clone may be a read error of a much larger clone one base away. The gene calls are TRBV4-3 and TRBJ1-2, with D unclear. In germline, CDR1 is LGHNA, CDR2 YSLEER. CDR3 length: 15 residues. The CDR3 is CASSQDHVFPLGCTF. In DNA, the CDR3 is TGCGCCAGCAGCCAAGATCACGTTTTCCCGCTGGGCTGCACCTTC.

This clonotype has more than one count but fewer than ten. A much larger clone is a single base away; this may be a read error. The chain combines TRBV20-1 with TRBJ2-7, with D maybe TRBD1 (5 bases). This CDR3 is 14 amino acids long. Deletions cut 3 bases from V and 7 bases from J, with 19 bases between. Germline V gene lookup returns CDR1 DFQATT and CDR2 SNEGSKA (reference sequence). CDR3 DNA sequence: TGCAGTGCTAGTGTTGGGGCAGCGAGAAATGAGCAGTACTTC. Protein product: CSASVGAARNEQYF.

The rearrangement joins TRBV10-3 to TRBJ2-5, with D possibly being TRBD2 (5 bases). Trimming removed 6 bases from V and 1 base from J, with 15 bases in between. CDR1 is ENHRY and CDR2 is SYGVKD in the germline V gene. The CDR3 is 15 amino acids. Written as DNA, the CDR3 is TGTGCCATCAGGGAGGACCCCTTCTCCCAAGAGACCCAGTACTTC. Protein sequence: CAIREDPFSQETQYF.

This clonotype came up many times. The gene calls are TRBV20-1 and TRBJ2-5; perhaps TRBD2 as D (5 bases). The CDR3 totals 14 residues. CDR1 DFQATT and CDR2 SNEGSKA come from the germline V gene (reference sequence). The germline V and J ends were trimmed by 8 bases and 1 base, with 17 bases remaining between them. CDR3 region: CSSRGFNLQETQYF. CDR3 nucleotide sequence: TGCAGTTCCCGAGGGTTTAACCTCCAAGAGACCCAGTACTTC.

The chain uses TRBV30 and TRBJ2-7; D uncertain. Germline lookup yields CDR1 GTSNPN and CDR2 SVGIG (reference sequence). Trimming shortened V by 0 bases and J by 2 bases, and 8 bases separated the two germline ends. This CDR3 is built from 13 residues. The CDR3 reads CAWSVRPPYEQYF. CDR3 in DNA: TGTGCCTGGAGTGTGCGGCCGCCCTACGAGCAGTACTTC.

The chain links TRBV5-1 to TRBJ2-3, with D perhaps TRBD2 (5 bases). Germline assignment: CDR1 SGHRS and CDR2 YFSETQ. CDR3 size: 14 residues. With 3 bases removed from V and 2 bases from J, the gap between germline ends came to 10 bases. The CDR3 sequence: CASSWLASTDTQYF. Written as DNA, the CDR3 is TGCGCCAGCAGCTGGCTAGCCTCCACAGATACGCAGTATTTT.

This chain connects TRBV19 to TRBJ2-3; TRBD2 agrees at 8 bases. V gave up 0 bases and J gave up 0 bases; unmatched junction bases: 5. CDR3 length: 17 residues. Germline-derived CDR1 and CDR2 are LNHDA and SQIVND (reference sequence). CDR3 DNA sequence: TGTGCCAGTAGTATAGATCCAGCGGGAGCCAGCACAGATACGCAGTATTTT. It codes for CASSIDPAGASTDTQYF. Complete variable domain (other parts from reference TRBV19 and TRBJ2-3): DGGITQSPKYLFRKEGQNVTLSCEQNLNHDAMYWYRQDPGQGLRLIYYSQIVNDFQKGDIAEGYSVSREKKESFPLTVTSAQKNPTAFYLCASSIDPAGASTDTQYFGPGTRLTVL.

V gene TRBV20-1 combines with J gene TRBJ1-2; maybe TRBD1 (6 bases). The germline V gene has CDR1 DFQATT and CDR2 SNEGSKA (reference sequence). V lost 3 bases and J lost 10, with 27 bases in between. The length of the CDR3 is 16 residues. CDR3 DNA: TGCAGTGCTAGTGAGGCTCCTCGGGGGCAGGTATTCGACTACACCTTC. It yields the protein CSASEAPRGQVFDYTF.

This clonotype turned up a few times. The chain has TRBV20-1 and TRBJ1-1, with no clear D. The germline V and J ends were trimmed by 6 bases and 3 bases, with 17 bases remaining between them. CDR3 length equals 14 residues. Germline-derived CDR1 and CDR2 are DFQATT and SNEGSKA (reference sequence). The CDR3 DNA follows: TGCAGTGCCAGGCATGTCGGTGGGTACACTGAAGCTTTCTTT. Protein product: CSARHVGGYTEAFF.

This clonotype was detected many times. The chain uses TRBV7-3 and TRBJ2-2; D remains unclear. There are 14 residues in the CDR3. Trimming removed 5 bases from V and 7 bases from J, with 14 bases in between. Germline CDR1 is SGHTA and CDR2 is FQGTGA. The CDR3 is CASSPHLTGGELFF. The CDR3 nucleotides read TGTGCCAGCAGCCCACACCTGACGGGCGGGGAGCTGTTTTTT.

This clonotype showed up many times. This chain connects TRBV5-1 to TRBJ2-3, with TRBD2 matching over 9 bases. The junction had 12 bases not matched to a gene; V was cut back by 4 bases and J by 6 bases. CDR1 and CDR2 (germline): SGHRS, YFSETQ. This CDR3 contains 16 residues. The CDR3 nucleotides are TGCGCCAGCAGCCTCGTCGGCGGGGGGGCTACGGATACGCAGTATTTT. Its translation: CASSLVGGGATDTQYF. Full variable domain (rest looked up from reference TRBV5-1 and TRBJ2-3): KAGVTQTPRYLIKTRGQQVTLSCSPISGHRSVSWYQQTPGQGLQFLFEYFSETQRNKGNFPGRFSGRQFSNSRSEMNVSTLELGDSALYLCASSLVGGGATDTQYFGPGTRLTVL.

This chain links TRBV4-1 with TRBJ2-7; 8 bases are a match to TRBD1. Germline assignment: CDR1 MGHRA and CDR2 YSYEKL. The CDR3 totals 15 residues. V dropped 1 base and J dropped 0; count of bases not matched to a gene: 2. The CDR3 nucleotides read TGCGCCAGCAGCCAAGGGACAGGGCCCTCCTACGAGCAGTACTTC. This sequence encodes CASSQGTGPSYEQYF.

The sample holds many counts of this clonotype. The CDR3 coding sequence is TGTGCCTGGAGTAGCAGGCGGGGGATTGAAGCTTTCTTT. This encodes CAWSSRRGIEAFF. The rearrangement uses TRBV30 and TRBJ1-1; D perhaps matches TRBD1 (5 bases). Trimming cost V 2 bases and J 7 bases, with 14 bases left between them. There are 13 residues in the CDR3. Germline V gene sequence: CDR1 GTSNPN, CDR2 SVGIG (reference sequence).

The V call is TRBV20-1, the J call TRBJ1-1; tentative D call: TRBD1 (5 bases). Per the germline V gene, CDR1 is DFQATT and CDR2 is SNEGSKA (reference sequence). The CDR3 is 14 amino acids. Trimming removed 5 bases at V and 0 bases at J, with 13 bases between. This CDR3 is CSARDRQVNTEAFF. The CDR3 nucleotides are TGCAGTGCTCGGGACCGCCAGGTGAACACTGAAGCTTTCTTT.

This clonotype was detected ten times or more. This chain links TRBV6-6 with TRBJ1-5; D is unclear. The V gene lost 8 bases and the J gene lost 1 base, with 9 bases spanning the gap. Germline lookup yields CDR1 MNHNY and CDR2 SVGAGI (reference sequence). This CDR3 contains 13 residues. The CDR3 protein is CASVPLSNQPQHF. CDR3 DNA: TGTGCCAGCGTCCCCCTCAGCAATCAGCCCCAGCATTTT.

The gene calls are TRBV5-1 and TRBJ2-2; the D gene is possibly TRBD2 (5 bases). The ends were cut back, 7 bases at V and 4 bases at J, with 17 bases in the middle. CDR1 is SGHRS and CDR2 is YFSETQ in the germline V gene. CDR3 length: 15 residues. CDR3 DNA: TGCGCCAGCCGGCTCCTACAGAGGGCCACCGGGGAGCTGTTTTTT. Encoded protein: CASRLLQRATGELFF.

Ten or more counts support this clonotype. The J gene is TRBJ2-7, the V gene TRBV5-1, with 7 positions matching TRBD1. Germline CDR1 SGHRS, CDR2 YFSETQ. This CDR3 contains 15 residues. V lost 9 bases and J lost 3; bases outside the gene matches: 15. The CDR3 nucleotides read TGCGCCACCGGTGAGGAGACAGGGTGGGGCTACGAGCAGTACTTC. Translating it yields CATGEETGWGYEQYF.

As to this clonotype: This could be a read error, since a much larger clone is one nucleotide away. J is TRBJ2-7 and V is TRBV6-5; 9 nucleotides line up with TRBD1. The CDR3 length is 15 residues. The V gene's germline CDR1 is MNHEY and CDR2 SVGAGI. The V segment lost 6 bases and the J segment 7 bases; nucleotides outside the gene matches: 13. CDR3 sequence: CASSTRTGARDEQYF. The CDR3 coding sequence is TGTGCCAGCAGCACGCGGACAGGGGCTAGGGATGAGCAGTACTTC.

This clonotype occurred once. The chain combines TRBV11-2 with TRBJ2-5, with 10 bases matching TRBD2. This CDR3 comprises 14 residues. After removal of 5 bases from V and 5 bases from J, the junction contained 5 bases not matched to a gene. Germline loops: CDR1 SGHAT, CDR2 FQNNGV. The CDR3 protein is CASSLTAGGETQYF. The CDR3 coding sequence is TGTGCCAGCAGCCTAACAGCGGGGGGGGAGACCCAGTACTTC.

Turning to this clonotype: One junction end disagrees with the germline gene, perhaps due to a read error. J is TRBJ1-6 and V is TRBV28; D might be TRBD1 (6 bases). In germline, CDR1 is MDHEN, CDR2 SYDVKM. There are 14 residues in the CDR3. The CDR3 loop is CASSLWGASSPPHF. The CDR3, as DNA: TGTGCCAGCTCCCTCTGGGGGGCCAGTTCACCCCCCCACTTT.

A word on this clonotype: This may be a read error: a much more frequent sequence differs by one nucleotide. V gene TRBV20-1 combines with J gene TRBJ1-1; D not certain. Trimming took off 2 bases at V and 0 bases at J, with 10 bases between the two ends. Per germline, CDR1 DFQATT and CDR2 SNEGSKA (reference sequence). This CDR3 spans 14 amino acids. The CDR3: CSARKALMNTEAFF. CDR3 DNA sequence: TGCAGTGCTAGAAAGGCACTTATGAACACTGAAGCTTTCTTT.

Comments on this clonotype: This sequence may be a read error, since a much larger clone differs from it by one base. The gene calls are TRBV20-1 and TRBJ2-7, with TRBD2 identical over 8 bases. Germline CDR1 and CDR2: DFQATT and SNEGSKA (reference sequence). CDR3 length: 14 residues. With 7 bases clipped from V and 4 bases from J, the junction kept 12 bases outside the gene matches. The CDR3 DNA is TGCAGTGGGAGCGGGGGTCACGTCGCGTACGAGCAGTACTTC. It is translated as CSGSGGHVAYEQYF.

This clonotype was counted only a few times. This rearrangement joins TRBV5-1 to TRBJ2-3, with D maybe TRBD2 (5 bases). Germline V gene lookup returns CDR1 SGHRS and CDR2 YFSETQ. The germline V and J ends were trimmed by 3 bases and 3 bases, with 17 bases remaining between them. The CDR3 runs to 16 residues. For the CDR3, the DNA is TGCGCCAGCAGCTCGGACTGGACTCCGGGGACAGATACGCAGTATTTT. Protein sequence: CASSSDWTPGTDTQYF.

The rearrangement uses TRBV20-1 and TRBJ2-7; 9 bases line up with TRBD2. The CDR3 runs 13 residues. The junction had 6 bases not matched to a gene; V was cut back by 2 bases and J by 7 bases. Germline CDR1 DFQATT, CDR2 SNEGSKA (reference sequence). CDR3 nucleotide sequence: TGCAGTGCTAGACTAGCGGCGGGAGGGGAGCAGTACTTC. It specifies CSARLAAGGEQYF.

This clonotype was recorded at least ten times. The J gene is TRBJ1-1, the V gene TRBV6-5, with 7 positions matching TRBD1. CDR1 MNHEY and CDR2 SVGAGI come from the germline V gene. V was pared by 6 bases and J by 3 bases, with 10 bases of the junction left unmatched. The CDR3 has 15 residues. CDR3 in amino acids: CASSTDREEDTEAFF. As DNA, the CDR3 is TGTGCCAGCAGCACTGACAGGGAGGAGGACACTGAAGCTTTCTTT.

The CDR3: CASSQRLAGGGEQYF. CDR3 DNA: TGTGCCAGCAGCCAAAGACTAGCGGGGGGGGGTGAGCAGTACTTC. The V and J genes are TRBV3-1 and TRBJ2-7; 14 bases line up with TRBD2. The V gene end was trimmed by 2 bases and the J gene end by 7 bases; junction bases not matched to a gene: 4. Germline CDR1 reads LGHDT; CDR2 reads YNNKEL (reference sequence). The CDR3 extends over 15 amino acids.

Comment on this clonotype: This sequence may be a read error, since a much larger clone differs from it by one base. The V call is TRBV29-1, the J call TRBJ1-1; D is possibly TRBD1 (5 bases). Between the trimmed V and J ends, which lost 0 bases and 3 bases, there was a span of 8 bases. Germline V CDR1 and CDR2: SQVTM, ANQGSEA. The CDR3 length is 13 residues. CDR3: CSVEEGGDTEAFF. Here the CDR3 DNA reads TGCAGCGTTGAAGAGGGAGGGGACACTGAAGCTTTCTTT.

With regard to this clonotype: A read error is possible here, since a much larger clone lies one base away. V gene TRBV7-9 combines with J gene TRBJ2-1; D is undetermined. V was pared by 1 base and J by 10 bases, with 14 bases between. Germline CDR1 SEHNR, CDR2 FQNEAQ (reference sequence). CDR3 length equals 14 residues. This chain's CDR3 is CASSLGGRPYEQFF. For the CDR3, the DNA is TGTGCCAGCAGCTTAGGCGGCCGTCCCTACGAGCAGTTCTTC. Full variable domain (remainder filled in from reference TRBV7-9 and TRBJ2-1): DTGVSQNPRHKITKRGQNVTFRCDPISEHNRLYWYRQTLGQGPEFLTYFQNEAQLEKSRLLSDRFSAERPKGSFSTLEIQRTEQGDSAMYLCASSLGGRPYEQFFGPGTRLTVL.